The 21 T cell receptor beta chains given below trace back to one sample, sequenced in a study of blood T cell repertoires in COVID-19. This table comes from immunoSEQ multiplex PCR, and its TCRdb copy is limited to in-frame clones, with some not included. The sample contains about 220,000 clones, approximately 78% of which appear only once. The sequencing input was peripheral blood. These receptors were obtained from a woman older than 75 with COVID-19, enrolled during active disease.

The CDR3 loop is CASSSRTEGEKLFF. The CDR3 coding sequence is TGTGCCAGCAGCTCCCGGACAGAAGGTGAAAAACTGTTTTTT. This chain uses TRBV7-9 with TRBJ1-4; a weak D match, TRBD1 (6 bases). Trimming left V 4 bases short and J 7 bases short, with 13 bases between. CDR1 is SEHNR, CDR2 FQNEAQ, per germline (reference sequence). CDR3 size: 14 residues.

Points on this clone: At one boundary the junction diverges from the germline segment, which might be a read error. CDR3 region: CAWSVGSNQPQHF. DNA for the CDR3: TGTGCCTGGAGTGTGGGGAGCAATCAGCCTCAGCATTTT. The chain employs TRBV30 and TRBJ1-5; D remains ambiguous. This CDR3 spans 13 amino acids. Germline assignment: CDR1 GTSNPN and CDR2 SVGIG (reference sequence).

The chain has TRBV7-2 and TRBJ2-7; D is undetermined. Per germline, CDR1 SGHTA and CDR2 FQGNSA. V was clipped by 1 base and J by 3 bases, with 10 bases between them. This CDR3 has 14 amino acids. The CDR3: CASSLVARNYEQYF. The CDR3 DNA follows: TGTGCCAGCAGCTTAGTAGCTAGGAACTACGAGCAGTACTTC.

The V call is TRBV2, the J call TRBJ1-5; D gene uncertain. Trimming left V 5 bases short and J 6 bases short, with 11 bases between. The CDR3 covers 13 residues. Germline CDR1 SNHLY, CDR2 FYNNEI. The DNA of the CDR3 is TGTGCCAGCAGTCTCTATGAGGCTCAGCCCCAGCATTTT. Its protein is CASSLYEAQPQHF.

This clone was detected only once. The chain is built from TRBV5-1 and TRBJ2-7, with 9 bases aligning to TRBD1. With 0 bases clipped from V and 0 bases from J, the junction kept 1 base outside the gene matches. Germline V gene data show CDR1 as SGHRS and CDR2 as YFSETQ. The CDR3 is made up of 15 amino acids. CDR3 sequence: CASSLGDRDSYEQYF. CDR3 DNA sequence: TGCGCCAGCAGCTTGGGGGACAGGGACTCCTACGAGCAGTACTTC.

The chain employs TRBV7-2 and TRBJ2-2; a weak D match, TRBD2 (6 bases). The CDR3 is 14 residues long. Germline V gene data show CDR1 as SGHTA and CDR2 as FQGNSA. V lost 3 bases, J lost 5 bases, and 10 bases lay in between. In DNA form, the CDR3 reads TGTGCCAGCAGCTTGAGGGGAGGTACCGGGGAGCTGTTTTTT. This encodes CASSLRGGTGELFF.

CDR3 bases: TGCAGCGCCAAGAACACTGAAGCTTTCTTT. Translation: CSAKNTEAFF. The chain has TRBV29-1 and TRBJ1-1; D gene uncertain. The germline gives CDR1 SQVTM, CDR2 ANQGSEA. There are 10 residues in the CDR3. V was pared by 7 bases and J by 1 base, with 4 bases between.

The DNA for the CDR3 is TGTGCCAGCAGCTTGGGACAGGGGGCGAACACTGAAGCTTTCTTT. This encodes CASSLGQGANTEAFF. This sequence joins TRBV5-5 and TRBJ1-1, with 10 bases lining up with TRBD1. The trim removed 0 bases at V and 1 base at J, leaving 0 bases unmatched. The CDR3 sequence is 15 residues long. The germline gives CDR1 SGHKS, CDR2 YYEKEE (reference sequence).

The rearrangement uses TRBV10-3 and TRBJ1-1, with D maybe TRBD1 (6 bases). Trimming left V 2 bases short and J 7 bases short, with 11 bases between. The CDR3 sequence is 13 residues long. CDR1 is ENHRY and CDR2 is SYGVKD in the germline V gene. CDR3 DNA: TGTGCCATCAGTGAGGAACAGGGTATTGAAGCTTTCTTT. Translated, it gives CAISEEQGIEAFF.

CDR3 in DNA: TGTGCCAGCAGCTCCCTCCCCGCCATTTTCGCGGGGGACACTGAAGCTTTCTTT. This sequence encodes CASSSLPAIFAGDTEAFF. The chain recombines TRBV21-1 with TRBJ1-1. TRBV21-1 is tagged as a pseudogene. The CDR3 is made up of 18 amino acids.

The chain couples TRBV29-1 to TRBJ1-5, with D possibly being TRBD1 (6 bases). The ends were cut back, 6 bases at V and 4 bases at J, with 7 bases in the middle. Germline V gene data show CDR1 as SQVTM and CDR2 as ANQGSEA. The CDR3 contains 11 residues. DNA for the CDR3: TGCAGCGTCGGGACAAATCAGCCCCAGCATTTT. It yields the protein CSVGTNQPQHF.

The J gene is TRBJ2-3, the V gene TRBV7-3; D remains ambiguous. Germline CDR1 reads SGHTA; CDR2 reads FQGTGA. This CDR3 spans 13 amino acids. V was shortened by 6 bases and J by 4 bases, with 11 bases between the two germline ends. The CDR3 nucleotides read TGTGCCAGCAGTCAGAGTCGGGCAGATACGCAGTATTTT. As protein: CASSQSRADTQYF. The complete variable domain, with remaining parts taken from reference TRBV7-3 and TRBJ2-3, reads GAGVSQTPSNKVTEKGKYVELRCDPISGHTALYWYRQSLGQGPEFLIYFQGTGAADDSGLPNDRFFAVRPEGSVSTLKIQRTERGDSAVYLCASSQSRADTQYFGPGTRLTVL.

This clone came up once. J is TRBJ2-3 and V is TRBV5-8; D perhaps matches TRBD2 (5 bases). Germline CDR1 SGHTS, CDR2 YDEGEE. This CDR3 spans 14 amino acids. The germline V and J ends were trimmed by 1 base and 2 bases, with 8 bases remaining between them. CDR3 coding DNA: TGTGCCAGCAGCTTGTATCGGGACACAGATACGCAGTATTTT. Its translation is CASSLYRDTDTQYF.

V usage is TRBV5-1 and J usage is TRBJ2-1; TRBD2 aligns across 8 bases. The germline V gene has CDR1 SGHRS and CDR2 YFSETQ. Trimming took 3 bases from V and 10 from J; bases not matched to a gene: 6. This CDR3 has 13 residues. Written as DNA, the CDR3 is TGCGCCAGCAGCTCCACTAGCGGTCTGGAGCAGTTCTTC. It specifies CASSSTSGLEQFF.

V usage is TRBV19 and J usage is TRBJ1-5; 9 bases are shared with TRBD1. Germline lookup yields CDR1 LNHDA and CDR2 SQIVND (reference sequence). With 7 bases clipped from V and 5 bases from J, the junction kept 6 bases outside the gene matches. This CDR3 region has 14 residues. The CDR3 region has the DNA TGTGCCAGTACCCGGACAGGGGTGGATCAGCCCCAGCATTTT. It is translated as CASTRTGVDQPQHF.

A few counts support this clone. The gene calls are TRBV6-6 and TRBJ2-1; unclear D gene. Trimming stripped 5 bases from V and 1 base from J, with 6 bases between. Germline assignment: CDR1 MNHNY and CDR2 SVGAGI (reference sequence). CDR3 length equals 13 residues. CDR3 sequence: CASSPSSYNEQFF. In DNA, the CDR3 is TGTGCCAGCAGTCCGTCTTCCTACAATGAGCAGTTCTTC.

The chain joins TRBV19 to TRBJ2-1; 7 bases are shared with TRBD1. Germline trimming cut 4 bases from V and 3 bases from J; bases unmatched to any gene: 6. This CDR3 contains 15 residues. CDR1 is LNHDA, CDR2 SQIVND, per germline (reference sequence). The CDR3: CASSRRQGGYNEQFF. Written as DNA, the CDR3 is TGTGCCAGTAGTAGGAGACAGGGTGGCTACAATGAGCAGTTCTTC.

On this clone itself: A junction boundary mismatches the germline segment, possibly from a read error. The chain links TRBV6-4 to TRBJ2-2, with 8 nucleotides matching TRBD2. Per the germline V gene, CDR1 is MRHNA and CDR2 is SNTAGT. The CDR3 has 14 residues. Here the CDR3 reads CAGRSGRRTGELFF. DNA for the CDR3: TGTGCCGGCAGAAGCGGGAGACGTACCGGGGAGCTGTTTTTT.

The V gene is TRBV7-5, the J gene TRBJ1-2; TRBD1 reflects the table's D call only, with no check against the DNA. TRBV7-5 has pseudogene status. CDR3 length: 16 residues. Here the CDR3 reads CARSLRDRGQAYGYTF. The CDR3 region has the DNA TGTGCCAGAAGCCTCCGGGACAGGGGGCAGGCTTATGGCTACACCTTC.

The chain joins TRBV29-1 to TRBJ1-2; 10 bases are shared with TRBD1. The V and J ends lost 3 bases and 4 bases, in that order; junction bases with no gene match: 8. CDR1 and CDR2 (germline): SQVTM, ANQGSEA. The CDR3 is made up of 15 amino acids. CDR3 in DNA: TGCAGCGTTGACCGTCCCGGGACAGGGGTCTATGGCTACACCTTC. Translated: CSVDRPGTGVYGYTF.

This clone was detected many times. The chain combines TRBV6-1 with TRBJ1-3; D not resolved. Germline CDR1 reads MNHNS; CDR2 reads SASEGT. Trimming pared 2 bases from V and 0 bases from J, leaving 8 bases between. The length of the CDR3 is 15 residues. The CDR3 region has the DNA TGTGCCAGCAGTGAATATCCCAGCTCTGGAAACACCATATATTTT. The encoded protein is CASSEYPSSGNTIYF.